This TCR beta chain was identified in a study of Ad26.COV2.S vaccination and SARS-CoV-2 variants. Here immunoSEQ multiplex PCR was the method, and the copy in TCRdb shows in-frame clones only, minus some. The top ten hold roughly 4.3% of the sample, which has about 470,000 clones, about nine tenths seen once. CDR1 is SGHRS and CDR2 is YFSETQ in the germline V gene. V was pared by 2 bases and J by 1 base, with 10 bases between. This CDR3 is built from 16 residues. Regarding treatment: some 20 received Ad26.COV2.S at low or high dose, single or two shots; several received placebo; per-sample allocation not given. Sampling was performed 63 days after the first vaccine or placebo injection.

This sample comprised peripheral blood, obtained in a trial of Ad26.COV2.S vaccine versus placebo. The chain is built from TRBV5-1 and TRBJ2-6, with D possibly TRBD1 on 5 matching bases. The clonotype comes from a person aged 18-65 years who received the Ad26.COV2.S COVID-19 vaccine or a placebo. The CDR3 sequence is CASSLPGFSGANVLTF. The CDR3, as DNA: TGCGCCAGCAGCTTACCAGGGTTTTCTGGGGCCAACGTCCTGACTTTC.